Following are 3 T cell receptor beta chains from one sample sequenced in a study of early T cells in non-severe SARS-CoV-2 infection. TCRdb used MiXCR to reprocess the 5' RACE reads, holding one entry per CDR3 protein. The sample includes tens of thousands of distinct CDR3 sequences, roughly a sixth of them seen just once. The sample was whole blood, taken at baseline. These receptors were taken from an adult who was a healthcare worker with PCR-confirmed SARS-CoV-2 infection or an uninfected control (not recorded which).

The V gene is TRBV2, the J gene TRBJ1-1; no clear D gene. Trimming removed 6 bases from V and 4 bases from J, with 18 bases in between. Germline lookup yields CDR1 SNHLY and CDR2 FYNNEI. This CDR3 region has 15 residues. CDR3 DNA: TGTGCCAGCAGCCGGTCGACTAACATAGCCACTGAAGCTTTCTTT. Amino acids: CASSRSTNIATEAFF.

This clonotype has a handful of counts. The chain carries TRBV29-1 and TRBJ2-3; 10 nucleotides match TRBD1. CDR1 is SQVTM, CDR2 ANQGSEA, per germline. The CDR3 has 14 amino acids. V lost 5 bases to trimming and J lost 5 bases; unmatched junction nucleotides: 7. DNA of the CDR3: TGCAGCGTTCATCCGGGACAGGGGATAGATACGCAGTATTTT. Amino acids: CSVHPGQGIDTQYF.

The J gene is TRBJ1-4, the V gene TRBV19; unclear D gene. Germline CDR1 reads LNHDA; CDR2 reads SQIVND (reference sequence). CDR3 length: 13 amino acids. V lost 7 bases and J 8 bases, leaving 14 bases between the germline ends. The CDR3 region is CASTERRTEKLFF. DNA of the CDR3: TGTGCCAGTACCGAAAGACGGACCGAAAAACTGTTTTTT. Looking up the rest from reference TRBV19 and TRBJ1-4 gives the full variable domain: DGGITQSPKYLFRKEGQNVTLSCEQNLNHDAMYWYRQDPGQGLRLIYYSQIVNDFQKGDIAEGYSVSREKKESFPLTVTSAQKNPTAFYLCASTERRTEKLFFGSGTQLSVL.